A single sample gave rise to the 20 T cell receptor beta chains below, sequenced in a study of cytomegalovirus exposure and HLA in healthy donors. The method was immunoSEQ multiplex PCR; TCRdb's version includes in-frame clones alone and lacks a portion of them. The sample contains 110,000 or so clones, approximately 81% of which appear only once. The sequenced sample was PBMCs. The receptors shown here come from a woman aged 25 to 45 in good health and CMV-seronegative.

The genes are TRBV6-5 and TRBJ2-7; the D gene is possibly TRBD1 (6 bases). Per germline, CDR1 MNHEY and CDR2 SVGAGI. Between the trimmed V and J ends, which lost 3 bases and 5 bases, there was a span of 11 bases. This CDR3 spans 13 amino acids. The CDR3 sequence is CASSYWAGDEQYF. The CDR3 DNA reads TGTGCCAGCAGTTATTGGGCAGGGGACGAGCAGTACTTC.

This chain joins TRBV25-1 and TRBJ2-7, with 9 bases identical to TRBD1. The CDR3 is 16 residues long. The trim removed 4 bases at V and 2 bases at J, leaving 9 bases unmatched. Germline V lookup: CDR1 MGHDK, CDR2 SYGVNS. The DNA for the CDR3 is TGTGCCAGCAGTGGATGGGGGGACAGGGAGGCCTACGAGCAGTACTTC. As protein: CASSGWGDREAYEQYF.

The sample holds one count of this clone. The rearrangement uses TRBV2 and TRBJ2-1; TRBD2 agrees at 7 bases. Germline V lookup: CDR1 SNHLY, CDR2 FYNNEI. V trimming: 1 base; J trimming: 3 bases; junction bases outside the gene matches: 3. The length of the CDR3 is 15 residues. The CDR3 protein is CASSEGVAGYNEQFF. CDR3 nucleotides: TGTGCCAGCAGTGAAGGGGTAGCGGGCTACAATGAGCAGTTCTTC. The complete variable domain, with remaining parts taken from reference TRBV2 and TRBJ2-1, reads EPEVTQTPSHQVTQMGQEVILRCVPISNHLYFYWYRQILGQKVEFLVSFYNNEISEKSEIFDDQFSVERPDGSNFTLKIRSTKLEDSAMYFCASSEGVAGYNEQFFGPGTRLTVL.

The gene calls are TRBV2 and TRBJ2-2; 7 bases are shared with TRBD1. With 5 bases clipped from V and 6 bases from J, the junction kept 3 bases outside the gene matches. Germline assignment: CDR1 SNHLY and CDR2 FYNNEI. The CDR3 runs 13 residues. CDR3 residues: CASSRTGPGELFF. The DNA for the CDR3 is TGTGCCAGCAGTCGGACAGGCCCCGGGGAGCTGTTTTTT.

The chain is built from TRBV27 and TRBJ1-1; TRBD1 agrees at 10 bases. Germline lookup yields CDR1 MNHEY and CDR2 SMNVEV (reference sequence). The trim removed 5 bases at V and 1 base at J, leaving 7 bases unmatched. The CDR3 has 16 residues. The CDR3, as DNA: TGTGCCAGCAGTACCGACAGGGGGCGGAGGAACACTGAAGCTTTCTTT. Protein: CASSTDRGRRNTEAFF.

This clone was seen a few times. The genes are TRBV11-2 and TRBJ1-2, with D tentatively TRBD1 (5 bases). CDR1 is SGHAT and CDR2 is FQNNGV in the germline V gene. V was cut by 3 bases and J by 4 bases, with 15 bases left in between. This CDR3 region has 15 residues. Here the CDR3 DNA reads TGTGCCAGCAGCTTCGGGGGGGGTCCTATCTATGGCTACACCTTC. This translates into CASSFGGGPIYGYTF.

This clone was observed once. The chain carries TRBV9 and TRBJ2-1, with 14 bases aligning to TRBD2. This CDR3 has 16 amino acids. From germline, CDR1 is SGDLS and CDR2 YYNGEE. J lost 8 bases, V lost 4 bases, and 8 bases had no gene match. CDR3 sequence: CASSPRLAGGPDEQFF. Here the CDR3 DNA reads TGTGCCAGCAGCCCCAGACTAGCGGGGGGGCCGGATGAGCAGTTCTTC.

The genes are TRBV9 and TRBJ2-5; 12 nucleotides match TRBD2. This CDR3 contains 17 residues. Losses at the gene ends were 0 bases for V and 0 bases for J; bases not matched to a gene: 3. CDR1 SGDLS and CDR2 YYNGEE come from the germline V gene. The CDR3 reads CASSVATSGGYQETQYF. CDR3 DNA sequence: TGTGCCAGCAGCGTAGCAACTAGCGGGGGGTACCAAGAGACCCAGTACTTC.

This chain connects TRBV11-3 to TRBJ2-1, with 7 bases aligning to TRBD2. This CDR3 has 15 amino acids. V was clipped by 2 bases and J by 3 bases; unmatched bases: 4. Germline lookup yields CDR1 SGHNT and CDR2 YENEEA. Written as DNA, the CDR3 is TGTGCCAGCAGCTTAATAAGCGGGGACTACAATGAGCAGTTCTTC. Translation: CASSLISGDYNEQFF.

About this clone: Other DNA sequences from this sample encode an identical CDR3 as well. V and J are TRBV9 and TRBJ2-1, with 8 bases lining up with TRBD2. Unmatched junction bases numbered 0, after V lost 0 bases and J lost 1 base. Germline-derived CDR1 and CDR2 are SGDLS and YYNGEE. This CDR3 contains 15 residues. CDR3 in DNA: TGTGCCAGCAGCGTAGTAGCGGGGTCCTACAATGAGCAGTTCTTC. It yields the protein CASSVVAGSYNEQFF.

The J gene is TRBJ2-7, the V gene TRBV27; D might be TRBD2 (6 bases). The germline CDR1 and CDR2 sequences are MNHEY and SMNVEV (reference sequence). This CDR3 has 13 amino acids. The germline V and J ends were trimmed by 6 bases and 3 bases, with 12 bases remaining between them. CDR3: CASREGRHYEQYF. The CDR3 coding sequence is TGTGCCAGCAGGGAGGGTCGCCACTACGAGCAGTACTTC.

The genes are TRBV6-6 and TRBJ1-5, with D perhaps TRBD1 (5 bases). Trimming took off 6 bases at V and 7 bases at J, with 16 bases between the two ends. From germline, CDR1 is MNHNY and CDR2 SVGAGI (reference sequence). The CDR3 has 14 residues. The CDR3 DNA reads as TGTGCCAGCAGCCCCTATAGGGGTGGACAGCCCCAGCATTTT. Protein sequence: CASSPYRGGQPQHF.

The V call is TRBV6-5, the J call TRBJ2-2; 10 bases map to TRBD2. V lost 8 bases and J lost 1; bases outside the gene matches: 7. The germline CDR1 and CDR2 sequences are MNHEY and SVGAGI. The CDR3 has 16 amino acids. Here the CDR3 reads CASCSRLAGNTGELFF. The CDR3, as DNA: TGTGCCAGCTGTTCTCGACTAGCGGGGAACACCGGGGAGCTGTTTTTT.

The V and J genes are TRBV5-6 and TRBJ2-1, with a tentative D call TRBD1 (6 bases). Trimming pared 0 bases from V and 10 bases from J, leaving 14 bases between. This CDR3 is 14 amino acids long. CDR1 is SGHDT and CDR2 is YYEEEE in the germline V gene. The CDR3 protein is CASSLVAATGEQFF. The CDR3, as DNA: TGTGCCAGCAGCTTGGTGGCTGCTACAGGGGAGCAGTTCTTC.

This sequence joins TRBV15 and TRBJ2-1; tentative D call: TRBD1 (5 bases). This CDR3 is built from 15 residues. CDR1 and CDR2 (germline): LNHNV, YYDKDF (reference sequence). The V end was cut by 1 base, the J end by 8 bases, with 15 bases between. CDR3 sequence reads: CATSRVAGYIDEQFF. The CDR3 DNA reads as TGTGCCACCAGCAGAGTGGCAGGGTATATCGATGAGCAGTTCTTC.

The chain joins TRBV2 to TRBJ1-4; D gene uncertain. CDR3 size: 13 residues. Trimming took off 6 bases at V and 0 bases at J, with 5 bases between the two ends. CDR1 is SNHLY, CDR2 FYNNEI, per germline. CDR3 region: CASSGATNEKLFF. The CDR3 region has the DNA TGTGCCAGCAGCGGGGCAACTAATGAAAAACTGTTTTTT.

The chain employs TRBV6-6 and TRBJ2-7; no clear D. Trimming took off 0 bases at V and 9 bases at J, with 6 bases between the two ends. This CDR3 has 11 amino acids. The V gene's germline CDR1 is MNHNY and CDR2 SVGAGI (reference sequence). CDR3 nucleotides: TGTGCCAGCAGTTACTCGGCAGGGCAGTACTTC. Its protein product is CASSYSAGQYF.

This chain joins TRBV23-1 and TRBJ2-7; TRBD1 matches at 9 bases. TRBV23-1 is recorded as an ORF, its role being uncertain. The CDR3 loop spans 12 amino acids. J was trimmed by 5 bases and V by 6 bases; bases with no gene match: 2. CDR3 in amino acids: CASSRQGDEQYF. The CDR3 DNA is TGCGCCAGCAGCCGACAGGGGGACGAGCAGTACTTC.

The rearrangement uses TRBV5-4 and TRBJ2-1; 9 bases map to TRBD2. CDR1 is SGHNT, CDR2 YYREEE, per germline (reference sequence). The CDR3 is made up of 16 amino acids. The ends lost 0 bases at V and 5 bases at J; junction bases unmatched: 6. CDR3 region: CASSLASGARNNEQFF. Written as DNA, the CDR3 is TGTGCCAGCAGCTTGGCTAGCGGGGCCCGGAACAATGAGCAGTTCTTC.

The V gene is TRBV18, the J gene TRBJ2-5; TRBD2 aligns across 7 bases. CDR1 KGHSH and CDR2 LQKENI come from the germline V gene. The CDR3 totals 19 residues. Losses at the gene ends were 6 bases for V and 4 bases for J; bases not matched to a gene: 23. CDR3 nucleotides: TGTGCCAGCTCTCCCCTACCTTCCGGCGCGGGGGTAATCGGAGAGACCCAGTACTTC. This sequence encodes CASSPLPSGAGVIGETQYF.